Listed below are T cell receptor beta chains from one sample, sequenced in a study of cytomegalovirus exposure and HLA in healthy donors. Measured with immunoSEQ multiplex PCR; TCRdb has only the in-frame clones, and not every one. The data hold roughly 120,000 clones, with about three quarters observed a single time. Sequenced: PBMCs. The receptors were sampled from a human donor in good health. The conserved cysteine and the conserved F or W are not part of the CDR3 here. The D gene is left open where the match is weak.

cdr3_length,v_call,d_call,j_call,cdr3_aa
11,TRBV18,NA,TRBJ1-1,ASSTGKNTEAF
12,TRBV6-1,TRBD1,TRBJ1-2,ASSRQGIRYGYT
14,TRBV7-8,TRBD2,TRBJ2-2,ASSPRGGANTGELF
15,TRBV4-2,TRBD1,TRBJ2-7,ASSQTGTGGFAYEQY
14,TRBV4-3,NA,TRBJ1-1,ASSQDSGRDFTEAF
13,TRBV27,TRBD2,TRBJ2-3,ASSSIAGGLDTQY
12,TRBV9,NA,TRBJ1-3,ASQTGIAGNTIY
12,TRBV28,NA,TRBJ1-3,ASTSPGDGNTIY
9,TRBV20-1,NA,TRBJ2-5,SLQREETQY
13,TRBV9,NA,TRBJ2-3,ASSVGAGGTDTQY
13,TRBV6-5,TRBD1,TRBJ2-5,ASRPGTGTQETQY
14,TRBV4-2,NA,TRBJ1-6,ASSQPQAGRDSPLH
14,TRBV11-2,TRBD2,TRBJ2-1,ASSLRTSLGDNEQF
14,TRBV7-3,NA,TRBJ2-1,ASSLQGQGGSYEQF
11,TRBV9,NA,TRBJ1-6,ASSVQGNSPLH
13,TRBV19,NA,TRBJ1-1,ASSIVRGLATEAF
17,TRBV4-1,TRBD1,TRBJ2-5,ASSQGAGGQGARVATQY
12,TRBV27,TRBD2,TRBJ2-7,ASSSGSGGYEQY
12,TRBV18,NA,TRBJ1-1,ASSPSARNTEAF
12,TRBV28,TRBD1,TRBJ1-2,ASSSTGRGYGYT
13,TRBV14,NA,TRBJ1-6,AGSRQGFYNSPLH
16,TRBV4-1,TRBD1,TRBJ1-2,ASSPPGQGTFANYGYT
13,TRBV5-1,TRBD1,TRBJ1-1,ASSGTGGGLTEAF
11,TRBV25-1,NA,TRBJ2-7,ASSEWVGEEQY
12,TRBV2,NA,TRBJ1-2,ASRKQGPRYGYT
12,TRBV4-2,NA,TRBJ1-1,ASSQDLGVFGAF
16,TRBV14,NA,TRBJ1-6,ASSPESTRGGEDSPLH
13,TRBV4-1,NA,TRBJ2-5,ASSQVVGPQETQY
12,TRBV19,TRBD1,TRBJ2-7,ASRSPGTGGEQY
13,TRBV7-9,TRBD2,TRBJ2-5,ASSFPTSVRETQY
16,TRBV5-1,TRBD2,TRBJ2-6,ASSFSPAGPSGANVLT
15,TRBV27,NA,TRBJ2-3,ASSFRTPIRLTDTQY
14,TRBV11-2,NA,TRBJ2-2,ASSPLGEPNTGELF
10,TRBV28,NA,TRBJ2-2,ASSSPPGELF
16,TRBV4-2,TRBD1,TRBJ1-1,ASSQDLARTGLNTEAF
11,TRBV14,NA,TRBJ2-7,ASSQDPTYEQY
15,TRBV10-3,NA,TRBJ1-1,AISESRNWGGGTEAF
15,TRBV4-2,TRBD1,TRBJ2-7,ASSQETGQGYSYEQY
13,TRBV7-6,NA,TRBJ1-2,ASSLNPGESYGYT
12,TRBV10-2,NA,TRBJ1-4,ASRAFATNEKLF
12,TRBV10-1,NA,TRBJ1-1,ASSGTVEGTEAF
13,TRBV27,TRBD1,TRBJ2-3,ASSPTGLVTDTQY
10,TRBV7-2,NA,TRBJ2-2,ASSPGIGELF
13,TRBV29-1,NA,TRBJ2-3,SVVVLAAHTDTQY
14,TRBV4-1,TRBD1,TRBJ1-4,ASSQEGDRGREKLF
9,TRBV6-1,NA,TRBJ1-1,ASTPVFEAF
12,TRBV12-5,NA,TRBJ1-5,ASNPGSFNQPQH
13,TRBV6-1,NA,TRBJ1-4,ASSSHSEEYEKLF
11,TRBV28,NA,TRBJ1-2,VGSDPAGYGYT
12,TRBV13,TRBD1,TRBJ2-6,AKQGARGANVLT